The 28 T cell receptor beta chains listed next were all sequenced from one sample in a study of CD8+CD57+ T cells in acquired aplastic anemia. The TCR beta profiling, which covered VDJ combination and CDR3 sequence, was carried out using genomic DNA as the template. TCRdb redid the calling of the reads with MiXCR, one entry per CDR3 protein. Seen here are roughly 190,000 distinct CDR3 sequences, approximately 52% observed once, and the top ten hold approximately 15%. The sample taken for sequencing was sorted CD4+, CD8+, or CD8+CD57+ T cells (not recorded which) from PBMCs. These receptors came from a human donor in good health, serving as a control.

The rearrangement uses TRBV7-2 and TRBJ1-1; 7 bases map to TRBD1. The CDR3 covers 15 residues. CDR1 SGHTA and CDR2 FQGNSA come from the germline V gene. V shed 3 bases and J 3 bases; nucleotides not matched to a gene: 7. CDR3 bases: TGTGCCAGCAGCTTCGGGACAGTGACGTACACTGAAGCTTTCTTT. This translates into CASSFGTVTYTEAFF.

This chain links TRBV20-1 with TRBJ1-2; possible D gene TRBD1, 5 bases. Germline V gives CDR1 DFQATT, CDR2 SNEGSKA (reference sequence). V was clipped by 0 bases and J by 1 base, with 15 bases between them. The CDR3 runs to 16 residues. The CDR3 DNA reads as TGCAGTGCTAGAGATGGGTTACGGGGGGGTAACTATGGCTACACCTTC. Amino acids: CSARDGLRGGNYGYTF.

This clonotype has a count of ten or more. CDR3 loop: CASSVRAVRTSETQYF. The CDR3 DNA reads as TGTGCCAGTAGTGTTCGGGCAGTCCGCACCTCGGAGACCCAGTACTTC. This chain links TRBV19 with TRBJ2-5; D call uncertain. CDR3 length: 16 residues. Germline CDR1 is LNHDA and CDR2 is SQIVND (reference sequence). The V end was cut by 5 bases, the J end by 5 bases, with 21 bases between.

This clonotype has just one count. This chain joins TRBV20-1 and TRBJ2-7, with 7 bases aligning to TRBD2. Germline values: CDR1 DFQATT, CDR2 SNEGSKA (reference sequence). V was pared by 0 bases and J by 3 bases, with 11 bases of the junction left unmatched. The CDR3 covers 16 residues. The CDR3 DNA reads as TGCAGTGCTAGAGATTCCTTGGCGGGAGAGCTCTACGAGCAGTACTTC. Residues: CSARDSLAGELYEQYF.

The V and J genes are TRBV7-6 and TRBJ2-1; D remains unclear. CDR3 length: 13 amino acids. CDR1 and CDR2 (germline): SGHVS, FNYEAQ. V was trimmed by 0 bases and J by 12 bases, leaving 12 bases between them. CDR3 region: CASSLAPRIMQFF. DNA for the CDR3: TGTGCCAGCAGCTTAGCGCCCAGGATTATGCAGTTCTTC. Full variable domain (outside the CDR3, taken from reference TRBV7-6 and TRBJ2-1): GAGVSQSPRYKVTKRGQDVALRCDPISGHVSLYWYRQALGQGPEFLTYFNYEAQQDKSGLPNDRFSAERPEGSISTLTIQRTEQRDSAMYRCASSLAPRIMQFFGPGTRLTVL.

This clonotype was found many times. This sequence joins TRBV24-1 and TRBJ2-3, with 8 bases fitting TRBD1. The CDR3 is made up of 12 amino acids. J was trimmed by 9 bases and V by 9 bases; bases with no gene match: 7. Germline lookup yields CDR1 KGHDR and CDR2 SFDVKD. The CDR3 protein is CATQGQGKTQYF. DNA of the CDR3: TGTGCCACCCAAGGACAGGGTAAAACGCAGTATTTT.

The V call is TRBV4-1, the J call TRBJ2-1; D is perhaps TRBD1 or TRBD2 (5 bases each). Trimming took 0 bases from V and 6 from J, leaving 12 bases between them. Germline assignment: CDR1 MGHRA and CDR2 YSYEKL. This CDR3 is built from 15 residues. The CDR3 loop is CASSQEGDGSNEQFF. DNA for the CDR3: TGCGCCAGCAGCCAAGAGGGGGACGGTAGCAATGAGCAGTTCTTC.

The sample holds many counts of this clonotype. The chain employs TRBV28 and TRBJ2-2; D not resolved. The germline V and J ends were trimmed by 7 bases and 7 bases, with 7 bases remaining between them. Germline assignment: CDR1 MDHEN and CDR2 SYDVKM. There are 11 residues in the CDR3. The CDR3 is CASTVRGELFF. The CDR3, as DNA: TGTGCCAGCACAGTCCGCGGGGAGCTGTTTTTT.

Turning to this clonotype: An end of the junction does not agree with germline; a read error may underlie this. The CDR3 loop reads CASSFDPSGGNSPLHF. Here the CDR3 DNA reads TGCGCCAGCAGCTTTGACCCCTCGGGGGGTAATTCACCCCTCCACTTT. The rearrangement uses TRBV2 and TRBJ1-6, with D maybe TRBD1 (5 bases). Germline V gene sequence: CDR1 SNHLY, CDR2 FYNNEI. This CDR3 is built from 16 residues.

The V and J genes are TRBV30 and TRBJ1-2, with TRBD1 matching 7 bases. The CDR3 runs 12 residues. The germline V gene has CDR1 GTSNPN and CDR2 SVGIG (reference sequence). J was trimmed by 7 bases and V by 2 bases; bases with no gene match: 4. This CDR3 is CAWSTSGGGYTF. The DNA for the CDR3 is TGTGCCTGGAGTACATCAGGGGGTGGCTACACCTTC.

J is TRBJ1-2 and V is TRBV9, with D possibly matching TRBD1 (5 bases). Germline V gene lookup returns CDR1 SGDLS and CDR2 YYNGEE. The V end lost 7 bases, the J end lost 4 bases, and 11 bases lay between the germline ends. CDR3 length equals 12 residues. The DNA for the CDR3 is TGTGCCAGCTGGGGGAGGGCCTATGGCTACACCTTC. It specifies CASWGRAYGYTF. Drawing the rest from reference TRBV9 and TRBJ1-2, the complete variable domain is DSGVTQTPKHLITATGQRVTLRCSPRSGDLSVYWYQQSLDQGLQFLIQYYNGEERAKGNILERFSAQQFPDLHSELNLSSLELGDSALYFCASWGRAYGYTFGSGTRLTVV.

The rearrangement joins TRBV10-1 to TRBJ1-6; D possibly corresponds to TRBD1 (6 bases). The CDR3 spans 17 residues. Per the germline V gene, CDR1 is WNHNN and CDR2 is SYGVQD (reference sequence). Trimming cost V 3 bases and J 7 bases, with 19 bases left between them. This CDR3 reads CASSDPWGALPNSPLHF. Here the CDR3 DNA reads TGCGCCAGCAGTGACCCATGGGGGGCCCTACCCAATTCACCCCTCCACTTT.

This clonotype was counted at least ten times. This chain links TRBV6-6 with TRBJ2-5; weak D call: TRBD2 (7 bases). This CDR3 spans 15 amino acids. The germline V and J ends were trimmed by 6 bases and 0 bases, with 14 bases remaining between them. Germline loops: CDR1 MNHNY, CDR2 SVGAGI (reference sequence). The CDR3 loop reads CASRRGALYQETQYF. The CDR3 DNA follows: TGTGCCAGCAGACGGGGGGCTCTGTACCAAGAGACCCAGTACTTC.

This clonotype showed up many times. The J gene is TRBJ2-2, the V gene TRBV19; maybe TRBD2 (6 bases). Germline V gene sequence: CDR1 LNHDA, CDR2 SQIVND (reference sequence). The CDR3 is 13 amino acids. Deletions cut 11 bases from V and 1 base from J, with 11 bases between. The CDR3 reads CAGSGRNTGELFF. In nucleotides, the CDR3 is TGTGCCGGATCCGGGAGGAACACCGGGGAGCTGTTTTTT.

The V call is TRBV15, the J call TRBJ2-5, with TRBD2 identical over 8 bases. CDR3 length: 13 amino acids. CDR1 is LNHNV, CDR2 YYDKDF, per germline (reference sequence). The V gene end was trimmed by 5 bases and the J gene end by 9 bases; junction bases not matched to a gene: 8. The CDR3 DNA reads TGTGCCACCAGCGTCTACGGGGGGGAGGCCCAGTACTTC. Amino acids: CATSVYGGEAQYF.

The chain links TRBV9 to TRBJ1-6, with 7 bases lining up with TRBD1. The CDR3 loop spans 14 amino acids. The ends lost 4 bases at V and 7 bases at J; junction bases unmatched: 5. Germline assignment: CDR1 SGDLS and CDR2 YYNGEE. The CDR3 DNA is TGTGCCAGCAGCCGACAGGGCGGGAATTCACCCCTCCACTTT. Its translation: CASSRQGGNSPLHF. The full variable domain, in which reference TRBV9 and TRBJ1-6 provide the parts outside the CDR3, is DSGVTQTPKHLITATGQRVTLRCSPRSGDLSVYWYQQSLDQGLQFLIQYYNGEERAKGNILERFSAQQFPDLHSELNLSSLELGDSALYFCASSRQGGNSPLHFGNGTRLTVT.

J is TRBJ2-1 and V is TRBV19; D may be TRBD1 (6 bases). V lost 4 bases to trimming and J lost 6 bases, with 13 bases between them. The germline V gene encodes CDR1 LNHDA and CDR2 SQIVND (reference sequence). This CDR3 is built from 14 residues. The DNA of the CDR3 is TGTGCCAGTAGTAGAAAGGACAGAGTCAATGAGCAGTTCTTC. This translates into CASSRKDRVNEQFF.

This clonotype was seen a few times. V gene TRBV10-3 combines with J gene TRBJ2-1, with a weak D call TRBD1 (6 bases). The germline gives CDR1 ENHRY, CDR2 SYGVKD. The length of the CDR3 is 16 residues. The V end was cut by 10 bases, the J end by 2 bases, with 21 bases between. CDR3: CASNLWGRAAYNEQFF. CDR3 DNA: TGTGCCAGCAATCTGTGGGGGCGGGCGGCCTACAATGAGCAGTTCTTC.

A remark on this clonotype: At one end, the junction sequence differs from germline, possibly due to a read error. The rearrangement uses TRBV11-2 and TRBJ1-5; D is perhaps TRBD1 (6 bases). CDR3 length: 10 amino acids. CDR1 and CDR2 (germline): SGHAT, FQNNGV. The CDR3 DNA sequence: TGTGCCAGCAGCTCGCAGGGGCGTACTTTT. Protein: CASSSQGRTF.

The rearrangement links TRBV20-1 to TRBJ1-2; no definite D call. The CDR3 covers 13 residues. V lost 0 bases and J 0 bases, leaving 5 bases between the germline ends. Germline CDR1 DFQATT, CDR2 SNEGSKA (reference sequence). As DNA, the CDR3 is TGCAGTGCTAGAGACACATCTAACTATGGCTACACCTTC. Its protein product is CSARDTSNYGYTF.

As regards this clonotype: This is likely a read error, given that the CDR3 carries no conserved phenylalanine or tryptophan at its end. The limits of the CDR3 on the DNA are not certain, so only TCRdb's listed CDR3 is given. The V and J genes are TRBV19 and TRBJ1-2; the table names TRBD1, a call not compared with the DNA. The CDR3 comprises 16 residues, both ends counted. Germline V gene sequence: CDR1 LNHDA, CDR2 SQIVND (reference sequence). CDR3 sequence reads: CASRTRGAPANYGYAL.

The chain uses TRBV11-2 and TRBJ2-3; 7 bases line up with TRBD1. Trimming at V came to 5 bases and at J to 3 bases, leaving 5 bases not matched to a gene. The germline V gene has CDR1 SGHAT and CDR2 FQNNGV. The CDR3 has 14 amino acids. This CDR3 is CASSTRQGTDTQYF. In nucleotides, the CDR3 is TGTGCCAGCAGCACGCGACAGGGTACAGATACGCAGTATTTT.

Concerning this clonotype: Mismatch with germline at one junction end may stem from a read error. The gene calls are TRBV11-2 and TRBJ2-5, with TRBD1 matching 7 bases. The CDR3 covers 12 residues. Per germline, CDR1 SGHAT and CDR2 FQNNGV. The chain's CDR3 is CASSPTGTVQNF. The DNA of the CDR3 is TGTGCCAGCAGCCCCACCGGGACAGTGCAAAACTTC.

The genes are TRBV7-9 and TRBJ1-2, with D maybe TRBD1 (6 bases). Germline assignment: CDR1 SEHNR and CDR2 FQNEAQ (reference sequence). The CDR3 totals 13 residues. The V gene lost 4 bases and the J gene lost 8 bases, with 14 bases spanning the gap. CDR3 protein: CASSYVGGLGYTF. As DNA, the CDR3 is TGTGCCAGCAGCTATGTCGGGGGGCTAGGCTACACCTTC.

The chain has TRBV9 and TRBJ2-1; tentative D call: TRBD2 (5 bases). Germline CDR1 SGDLS, CDR2 YYNGEE. V gave up 0 bases and J gave up 10 bases, with 5 bases separating them. The CDR3 sequence is 11 residues long. The CDR3 here is CASSVAGEQFF. CDR3 nucleotides: TGTGCCAGCAGCGTAGCGGGGGAGCAGTTCTTC.

This clonotype was detected ten times or more. The genes are TRBV4-3 and TRBJ1-2, with TRBD1 as a possible D gene (6 bases). This CDR3 region has 14 residues. V was trimmed by 1 base and J by 4 bases, leaving 10 bases between them. Germline V CDR1 and CDR2: LGHNA, YSLEER. The CDR3 spells CASSQGGAGYGYTF. The CDR3 DNA follows: TGCGCCAGCAGCCAAGGGGGGGCCGGCTATGGCTACACCTTC.

This clonotype showed up just once. The rearrangement uses TRBV2 and TRBJ1-5, with 8 bases aligning to TRBD1. The CDR3 has 17 residues. Germline V gene lookup returns CDR1 SNHLY and CDR2 FYNNEI. The V segment lost 1 base and the J segment 2 bases; nucleotides outside the gene matches: 7. CDR3: CASSEESTGARNQPQHF. CDR3 coding DNA: TGTGCCAGCAGTGAAGAATCGACAGGGGCCCGCAATCAGCCCCAGCATTTT.

This clonotype was found many times. The chain carries TRBV19 and TRBJ1-2; 8 bases line up with TRBD1. CDR3 length: 14 residues. CDR1 is LNHDA, CDR2 SQIVND, per germline (reference sequence). Germline trimming cut 4 bases from V and 5 bases from J; bases unmatched to any gene: 6. CDR3 residues: CASSTQQGGYGYTF. CDR3 nucleotides: TGTGCCAGTAGTACACAACAGGGGGGTTATGGCTACACCTTC.